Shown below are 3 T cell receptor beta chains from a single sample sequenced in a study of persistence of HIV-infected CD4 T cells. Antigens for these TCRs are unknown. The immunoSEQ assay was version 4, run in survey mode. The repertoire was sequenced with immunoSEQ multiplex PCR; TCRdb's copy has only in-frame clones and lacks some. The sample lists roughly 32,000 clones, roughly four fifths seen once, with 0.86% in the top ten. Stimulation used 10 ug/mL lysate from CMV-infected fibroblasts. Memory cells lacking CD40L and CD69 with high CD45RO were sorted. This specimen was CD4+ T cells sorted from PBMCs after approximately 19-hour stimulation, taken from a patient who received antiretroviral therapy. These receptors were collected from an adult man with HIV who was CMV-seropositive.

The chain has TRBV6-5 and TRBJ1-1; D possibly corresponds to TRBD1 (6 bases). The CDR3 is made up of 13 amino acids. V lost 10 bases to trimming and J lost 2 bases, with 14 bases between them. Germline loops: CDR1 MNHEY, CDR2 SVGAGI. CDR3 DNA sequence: TGTGCCACCTCGACAGGAACCAACACTGAAGCTTTCTTT. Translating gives CATSTGTNTEAFF.

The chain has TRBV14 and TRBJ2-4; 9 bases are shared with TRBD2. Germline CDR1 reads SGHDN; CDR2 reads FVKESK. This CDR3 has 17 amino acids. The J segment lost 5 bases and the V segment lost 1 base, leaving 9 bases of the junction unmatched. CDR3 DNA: TGTGCCAGCAGCCAAGCGGGGCTAGCGGGGAATCAAAACATTCAGTACTTC. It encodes CASSQAGLAGNQNIQYF. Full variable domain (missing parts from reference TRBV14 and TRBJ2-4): EAGVTQFPSHSVIEKGQTVTLRCDPISGHDNLYWYRRVMGKEIKFLLHFVKESKQDESGMPNNRFLAERTGGTYSTLKVQPAELEDSGVYFCASSQAGLAGNQNIQYFGAGTRLSVL.

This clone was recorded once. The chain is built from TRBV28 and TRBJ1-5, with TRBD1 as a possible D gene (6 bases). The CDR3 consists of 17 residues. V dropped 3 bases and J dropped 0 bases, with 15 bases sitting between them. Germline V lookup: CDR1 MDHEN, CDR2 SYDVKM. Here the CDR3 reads CASSLLGGKGSNQPQHF. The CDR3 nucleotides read TGTGCCAGCAGTTTGCTAGGGGGTAAGGGTAGCAATCAGCCCCAGCATTTT.